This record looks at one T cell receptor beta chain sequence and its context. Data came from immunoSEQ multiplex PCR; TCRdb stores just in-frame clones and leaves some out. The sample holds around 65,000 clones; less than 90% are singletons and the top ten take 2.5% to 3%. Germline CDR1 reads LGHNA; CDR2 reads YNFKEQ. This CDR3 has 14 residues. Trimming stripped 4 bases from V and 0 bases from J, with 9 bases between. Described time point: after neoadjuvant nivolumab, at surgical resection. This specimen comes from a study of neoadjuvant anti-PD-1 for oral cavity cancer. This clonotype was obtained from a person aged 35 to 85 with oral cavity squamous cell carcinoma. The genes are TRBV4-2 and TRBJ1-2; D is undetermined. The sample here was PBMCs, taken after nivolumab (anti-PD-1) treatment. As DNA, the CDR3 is TGTGCCAGCAGCCCCCCGGGTACTAACTATGGCTACACCTTC. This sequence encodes CASSPPGTNYGYTF.